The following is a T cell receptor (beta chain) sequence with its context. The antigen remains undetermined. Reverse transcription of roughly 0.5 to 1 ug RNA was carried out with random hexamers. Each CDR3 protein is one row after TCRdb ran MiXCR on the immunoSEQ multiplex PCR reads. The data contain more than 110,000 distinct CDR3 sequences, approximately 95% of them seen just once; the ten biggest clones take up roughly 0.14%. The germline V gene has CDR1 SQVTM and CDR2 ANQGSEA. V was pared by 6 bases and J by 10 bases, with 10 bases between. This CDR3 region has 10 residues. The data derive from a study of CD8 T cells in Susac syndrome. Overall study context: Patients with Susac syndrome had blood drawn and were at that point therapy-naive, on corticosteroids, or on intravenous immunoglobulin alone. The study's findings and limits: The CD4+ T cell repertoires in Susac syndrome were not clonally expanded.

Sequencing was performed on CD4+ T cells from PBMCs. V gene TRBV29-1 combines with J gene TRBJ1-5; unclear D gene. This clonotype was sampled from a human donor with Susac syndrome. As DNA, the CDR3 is TGCAGCGTCGGGCCCCTTCCCCAGCATTTT. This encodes CSVGPLPQHF.